The next 17 T cell receptor beta chains were all read from a single sample in a study of blood T cell repertoires in COVID-19. Assay used: immunoSEQ multiplex PCR; TCRdb lists only in-frame clones, some missing. The sample records 130,000 to 150,000 clones, around 81% being singletons. Material for sequencing was peripheral blood. These receptors originate from a human donor with acute or convalescent COVID-19. The donor label of this sample is uncertain.

The chain couples TRBV6-1 to TRBJ1-3; D might be TRBD1 (5 bases). V was clipped by 4 bases and J by 4 bases, with 20 bases between them. There are 17 residues in the CDR3. The germline CDR1 and CDR2 sequences are MNHNS and SASEGT. The CDR3 bases are TGTGCCAGCAGTGCCGGGTACATGGGGGGGAGAGGAAACACCATATATTTT. Its translation is CASSAGYMGGRGNTIYF.

The chain has TRBV19 and TRBJ1-5; 9 nucleotides align to TRBD1. After removal of 4 bases from V and 7 bases from J, the junction contained 5 bases not matched to a gene. The CDR3 length is 14 residues. Per germline, CDR1 LNHDA and CDR2 SQIVND (reference sequence). For the CDR3, the DNA is TGTGCCAGTAGTACAACAGGGGGCGGACAGCCCCAGCATTTT. Its protein is CASSTTGGGQPQHF. The complete variable domain, with remaining parts taken from reference TRBV19 and TRBJ1-5, reads DGGITQSPKYLFRKEGQNVTLSCEQNLNHDAMYWYRQDPGQGLRLIYYSQIVNDFQKGDIAEGYSVSREKKESFPLTVTSAQKNPTAFYLCASSTTGGGQPQHFGDGTRLSIL.

This sequence joins TRBV12-3 or TRBV12-4 and TRBJ1-2; tentatively, D is TRBD1 (5 bases). The germline V and J ends were trimmed by 3 bases and 10 bases, with 15 bases remaining between them. The CDR3 contains 13 residues. CDR3 in DNA: TGTGCCAGCAGTTTTGCGGGGCTCGGGGACTACACCTTC. Translated, it gives CASSFAGLGDYTF.

In the case of this clone: The same CDR3 is also encoded by other DNA sequences in this sample. The rearrangement joins TRBV7-9 to TRBJ1-6, with D hard to call. The CDR3 sequence is 13 residues long. Germline-derived CDR1 and CDR2 are SEHNR and FQNEAQ (reference sequence). V was shortened by 1 base and J by 8 bases, with 6 bases between the two germline ends. In nucleotides, the CDR3 is TGTGCCAGCAGCTTAGATGGAGATTCACCCCTCCACTTT. Amino acid sequence: CASSLDGDSPLHF.

The chain has TRBV6-5 and TRBJ1-2; 10 nucleotides match TRBD1. The CDR3 extends over 14 amino acids. V was pared by 6 bases and J by 6 bases, with 7 bases of the junction left unmatched. Germline V lookup: CDR1 MNHEY, CDR2 SVGAGI. The CDR3 loop is CASRWGGTGDGYTF. DNA of the CDR3: TGTGCCAGCAGGTGGGGCGGGACAGGGGATGGCTACACCTTC.

The rearrangement uses TRBV11-3 and TRBJ2-1; D is ambiguous. The V end lost 5 bases, the J end lost 0 bases, and 5 bases lay between the germline ends. Germline CDR1 reads SGHNT; CDR2 reads YENEEA. CDR3 length equals 13 residues. The CDR3 DNA reads TGTGCCAGCAGCCTCAGCTCCTACAATGAGCAGTTCTTC. Protein product: CASSLSSYNEQFF.

The chain combines TRBV6-2 or TRBV6-3 with TRBJ1-3; unclear D gene. Trimming shortened V by 4 bases and J by 0 bases, and 10 bases separated the two germline ends. Germline V lookup: CDR1 MNHEY, CDR2 SVGEGT. The CDR3 loop spans 15 amino acids. CDR3 sequence (DNA): TGTGCCAGCAGTTCCTTCTCCCGCTCTGGAAACACCATATATTTT. Its protein product is CASSSFSRSGNTIYF.

Note on this clone: Other DNA sequences in this sample translate to the same CDR3. This chain uses TRBV5-1 with TRBJ2-1, with 11 bases matching TRBD2. J was trimmed by 3 bases and V by 1 base; bases with no gene match: 3. The CDR3 is made up of 16 amino acids. CDR1 is SGHRS, CDR2 YFSETQ, per germline. CDR3 nucleotides: TGCGCCAGCAGCTTGCCAGGGACTAGCGGCTACAATGAGCAGTTCTTC. It encodes CASSLPGTSGYNEQFF.

The CDR3 loop is CASSHGGQGSTDTQYF. For the CDR3, the DNA is TGTGCCAGTAGTCATGGGGGACAGGGCAGCACAGATACGCAGTATTTT. The rearrangement joins TRBV19 to TRBJ2-3, with TRBD1 matching 9 bases. The CDR3 contains 16 residues. Trimming cost V 5 bases and J 0 bases; bases outside gene matches: 6. The germline gives CDR1 LNHDA, CDR2 SQIVND (reference sequence).

This clone has just a few counts. This rearrangement joins TRBV30 to TRBJ2-3; D might be TRBD1 (5 bases). Germline assignment: CDR1 GTSNPN and CDR2 SVGIG (reference sequence). Deletions cut 0 bases from V and 2 bases from J, with 9 bases between. This CDR3 spans 14 amino acids. The CDR3 loop is CAWSVGVNTDTQYF. The CDR3 DNA reads as TGTGCCTGGAGTGTAGGGGTAAACACAGATACGCAGTATTTT.

The V call is TRBV19, the J call TRBJ1-1, with no clear D. CDR3 length: 11 residues. Germline V gene lookup returns CDR1 LNHDA and CDR2 SQIVND (reference sequence). V was pared by 7 bases and J by 1 base, with 4 bases between. This CDR3 reads CASMRNTEAFF. The CDR3 nucleotides are TGTGCCAGTATGCGGAACACTGAAGCTTTCTTT. Full variable domain (outside the CDR3, taken from reference TRBV19 and TRBJ1-1): DGGITQSPKYLFRKEGQNVTLSCEQNLNHDAMYWYRQDPGQGLRLIYYSQIVNDFQKGDIAEGYSVSREKKESFPLTVTSAQKNPTAFYLCASMRNTEAFFGQGTRLTVV.

The chain combines TRBV19 with TRBJ2-3; D is possibly TRBD2 (5 bases). V was trimmed by 10 bases and J by 4 bases, leaving 12 bases between them. The CDR3 covers 12 residues. The germline gives CDR1 LNHDA, CDR2 SQIVND (reference sequence). This CDR3 reads CATNSEADTQYF. The CDR3 nucleotides read TGTGCCACCAACTCGGAGGCAGATACGCAGTATTTT.

This clone has only one observation. V gene TRBV15 combines with J gene TRBJ1-5; D is perhaps TRBD1 (5 bases). This CDR3 has 14 residues. Trimming removed 5 bases at V and 3 bases at J, with 11 bases between. CDR1 is LNHNV, CDR2 YYDKDF, per germline (reference sequence). The CDR3 reads CATSLLDTNQPQHF. The DNA for the CDR3 is TGTGCCACCAGCCTATTGGACACCAATCAGCCCCAGCATTTT.

In DNA, the CDR3 is TGTGCCAGTAGCCCTACTGGGGCCAACGTCCTGACTTTC. Its protein is CASSPTGANVLTF. The chain joins TRBV19 to TRBJ2-6, with D unresolved. The CDR3 extends over 13 amino acids. The germline V and J ends were trimmed by 6 bases and 2 bases, with 5 bases remaining between them. Germline V gene sequence: CDR1 LNHDA, CDR2 SQIVND (reference sequence).

This clone was seen just once. This rearrangement joins TRBV27 to TRBJ1-1; a possible D gene is TRBD1 (5 bases). Trimming took 5 bases from V and 3 from J, leaving 16 bases between them. The CDR3 loop spans 15 amino acids. The germline V gene encodes CDR1 MNHEY and CDR2 SMNVEV (reference sequence). CDR3 sequence (DNA): TGTGCCAGCAGTGCTTCAGGGTGGGCGGACACTGAAGCTTTCTTT. Its protein is CASSASGWADTEAFF.

This clone was seen a handful of times. V usage is TRBV3-1 (or the pseudogene TRBV3-2) and J usage is TRBJ1-2, with TRBD1 matching 10 bases. This CDR3 region has 15 residues. The V and J ends lost 0 bases and 8 bases, in that order; junction bases with no gene match: 6. Germline V gene data show CDR1 as LGHDT and CDR2 as YNNKEL (reference sequence). CDR3 sequence: CASSQDGTGAQGYTF. CDR3 in DNA: TGTGCCAGCAGCCAAGATGGGACAGGGGCGCAGGGCTACACCTTC.

The chain uses TRBV19 and TRBJ2-1; 7 bases agree with TRBD1. After removal of 9 bases from V and 4 bases from J, the junction contained 9 bases not matched to a gene. Germline V gives CDR1 LNHDA, CDR2 SQIVND (reference sequence). The CDR3 contains 14 residues. The CDR3 is CASAGTENYNEQFF. The DNA of the CDR3 is TGTGCCAGCGCCGGGACAGAAAATTACAATGAGCAGTTCTTC.